Listed here are 12 T cell receptor beta chains from one sample, sequenced in a study of T cells after yellow fever vaccination. TCRdb re-called the 5' RACE reads with MiXCR, one entry per CDR3 protein. The sample yields roughly 520,000 distinct CDR3 sequences, 20% to 25% seen once. Sample: PBMCs, taken less than 25 days after the first yellow fever vaccination. The source of these receptors is a man in his late teens or twenties who received the YFV17D yellow fever vaccine.

The chain couples TRBV10-3 to TRBJ1-1; D is undetermined. CDR3 length: 16 amino acids. V lost 8 bases and J 1 base, leaving 20 bases between the germline ends. CDR1 and CDR2 (germline): ENHRY, SYGVKD. The CDR3 DNA reads as TGTGCCATCGGCCTCGGGCCCCGGAGAGCGAACACTGAAGCTTTCTTT. Amino acids: CAIGLGPRRANTEAFF.

This clonotype was observed a handful of times. The chain links TRBV5-1 to TRBJ2-1; D perhaps matches TRBD2 (6 bases). Looked up from germline, CDR1 is SGHRS and CDR2 is YFSETQ. Trimming removed 4 bases from V and 0 bases from J, with 26 bases in between. This CDR3 contains 20 residues. For the CDR3, the DNA is TGCGCCAGCAGCCTCACCACCCTCGGAATATTGGGGGGCTCCTACAATGAGCAGTTCTTC. It is translated as CASSLTTLGILGGSYNEQFF.

This chain links TRBV5-1 with TRBJ2-5, with D possibly TRBD2 on 6 matching bases. Per the germline V gene, CDR1 is SGHRS and CDR2 is YFSETQ. The CDR3 is 16 amino acids. V dropped 3 bases and J dropped 4 bases, with 19 bases sitting between them. For the CDR3, the DNA is TGCGCCAGCAGCTCGGGACCCGGGCTAGCGCGAGAGACCCAGTACTTC. As protein: CASSSGPGLARETQYF.

This clonotype was seen a handful of times. This chain links TRBV12-3 or TRBV12-4 with TRBJ2-3, with D tentatively TRBD2 (5 bases). The V end lost 6 bases, the J end lost 7 bases, and 14 bases lay between the germline ends. This CDR3 is 13 amino acids long. CDR3 amino acids: CASSAAGSYTQYF. In DNA, the CDR3 is TGTGCCAGCAGCGCCGCGGGCAGCTATACGCAGTATTTT.

This clonotype was seen a handful of times. This chain joins TRBV5-4 and TRBJ2-3; a possible D gene is TRBD1 (6 bases). The CDR3 sequence is 15 residues long. Germline CDR1 is SGHNT and CDR2 is YYREEE (reference sequence). V was clipped by 4 bases and J by 2 bases, with 14 bases between them. The CDR3 here is CASSAGTTITDTQYF. CDR3 coding DNA: TGTGCCAGCAGCGCCGGGACAACGATCACAGATACGCAGTATTTT.

The chain uses TRBV12-3 or TRBV12-4 and TRBJ2-7, with D perhaps TRBD1 (6 bases). The CDR3 consists of 13 residues. Trimming left V 5 bases short and J 6 bases short, with 14 bases between. This CDR3 is CASSPTGSGEQYV. The CDR3 DNA reads TGTGCCAGCAGTCCGACAGGATCAGGCGAGCAGTACGTC.

This clonotype was observed a few times. V gene TRBV15 combines with J gene TRBJ2-3; 9 nucleotides align to TRBD2. The CDR3 totals 16 residues. In germline, CDR1 is LNHNV, CDR2 YYDKDF (reference sequence). With 1 base clipped from V and 2 bases from J, the junction kept 4 bases outside the gene matches. This CDR3 is CATSRAASGATDTQYF. The CDR3 DNA reads as TGTGCCACCAGCAGAGCGGCTAGCGGGGCCACAGATACGCAGTATTTT.

The rearrangement joins TRBV12-3 or TRBV12-4 to TRBJ1-2; no definite D call. Trimming removed 3 bases at V and 7 bases at J, with 18 bases between. The CDR3 covers 15 residues. The CDR3 DNA reads TGTGCCAGCAGTTTGGGCCCCGGAAGGGTGCGTGGCTACACCTTC. Amino acid sequence: CASSLGPGRVRGYTF.

V gene TRBV7-2 combines with J gene TRBJ2-2; TRBD2 might be the D (6 bases). Trimming shortened V by 4 bases and J by 4 bases, and 13 bases separated the two germline ends. This CDR3 has 15 amino acids. The germline gives CDR1 SGHTA, CDR2 FQGNSA. The CDR3: CASSYQSGFTGELFF. The CDR3 DNA reads TGTGCCAGCAGCTATCAGAGCGGGTTCACCGGGGAGCTGTTTTTT.

Only a few counts were recorded for this clonotype. This sequence joins TRBV10-3 and TRBJ2-1; 7 bases map to TRBD1. Unmatched junction bases numbered 3, after V lost 3 bases and J lost 4 bases. Germline V lookup: CDR1 ENHRY, CDR2 SYGVKD. CDR3 size: 14 residues. CDR3 sequence (DNA): TGTGCCATCAGTGACGACAGGGAATACAATGAGCAGTTCTTC. This gives the protein CAISDDREYNEQFF.

The rearrangement links TRBV20-1 to TRBJ2-3; D remains unclear. The CDR3 extends over 13 amino acids. V was clipped by 3 bases and J by 2 bases, with 9 bases between them. Per the germline V gene, CDR1 is DFQATT and CDR2 is SNEGSKA (reference sequence). The CDR3 DNA reads TGCAGTGCTAGCGAACAAGCCACAGATACGCAGTATTTT. Residues: CSASEQATDTQYF.

This clonotype was seen repeatedly, ten times or more. The chain employs TRBV28 and TRBJ2-4; 9 nucleotides match TRBD2. This CDR3 spans 16 amino acids. V lost 4 bases and J lost 6; bases outside the gene matches: 10. Per germline, CDR1 MDHEN and CDR2 SYDVKM. This chain's CDR3 is CASSSSVGRGGNIQYF. In DNA form, the CDR3 reads TGTGCCAGCAGTTCATCGGTGGGGCGGGGGGGAAACATTCAGTACTTC.